This TCR beta chain was documented in a study of blood T cell repertoires in COVID-19. This table comes from immunoSEQ multiplex PCR, and its TCRdb copy is limited to in-frame clones, with some not included. The profile covers roughly 380,000 clones, with roughly 90% appearing a single time and under 2% taken by the ten largest. The germline V gene has CDR1 MNHEY and CDR2 SMNVEV (reference sequence). This CDR3 is 16 amino acids long. Germline trimming cut 0 bases from V and 8 bases from J; bases unmatched to any gene: 9. The origin of this receptor is a woman aged 40 to 50 with COVID-19, enrolled during active disease. The chain joins TRBV27 to TRBJ2-1; 8 positions agree with TRBD1. Sequencing was carried out using peripheral blood. This chain's CDR3 is CASSLSLGTGRDEQFF. The CDR3 DNA sequence: TGTGCCAGCAGTTTATCGTTAGGGACAGGAAGGGATGAGCAGTTCTTC.